This TCR beta chain was captured by sequencing in a study of shared clonotypes between healthy human individuals. Broader study findings: Only blood was sampled; tissue repertoires likely differ.

Roughly 99 million PBMCs were counted before genomic DNA extraction. Assay used: immunoSEQ multiplex PCR; TCRdb lists only in-frame clones, some missing. This table holds about 490,000 clones, about 82% found once. Germline V CDR1 and CDR2: KGHSH, LQKENI. This CDR3 contains 13 residues. Between the trimmed V and J ends, which lost 9 bases and 5 bases, there was a span of 16 bases. On this clone: The antigen remains unidentified.

V usage is TRBV18 and J usage is TRBJ2-5, with D maybe TRBD1 (6 bases). The clonotype originates from a middle-aged woman in good health. Some clones in this sample may be carry-over from other donors' samples. Source material: PBMCs. The CDR3 coding sequence is TGTGCCAGTCAACAGGGCAGGTCCGAGACCCAGTACTTC. Translation: CASQQGRSETQYF.